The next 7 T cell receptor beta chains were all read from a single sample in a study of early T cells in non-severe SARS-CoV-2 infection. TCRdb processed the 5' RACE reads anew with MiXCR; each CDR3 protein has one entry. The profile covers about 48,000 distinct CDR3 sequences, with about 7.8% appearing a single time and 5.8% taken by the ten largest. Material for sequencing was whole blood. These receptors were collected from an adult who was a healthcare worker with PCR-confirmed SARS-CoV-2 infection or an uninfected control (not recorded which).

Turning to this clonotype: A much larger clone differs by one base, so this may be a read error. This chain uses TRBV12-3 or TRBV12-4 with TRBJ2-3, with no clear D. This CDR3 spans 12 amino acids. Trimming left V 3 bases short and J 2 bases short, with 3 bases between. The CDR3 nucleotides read TGTGCCAGCAGTTTCGACACAGATACGCAGTATTTT. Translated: CASSFDTDTQYF.

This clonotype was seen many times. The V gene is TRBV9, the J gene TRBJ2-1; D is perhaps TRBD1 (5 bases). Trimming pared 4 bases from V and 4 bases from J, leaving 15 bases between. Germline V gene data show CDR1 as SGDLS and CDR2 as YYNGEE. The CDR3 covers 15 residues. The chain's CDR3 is CASSLDTGRYNEQFF. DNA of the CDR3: TGTGCCAGCAGCCTGGATACAGGACGTTACAATGAGCAGTTCTTC.

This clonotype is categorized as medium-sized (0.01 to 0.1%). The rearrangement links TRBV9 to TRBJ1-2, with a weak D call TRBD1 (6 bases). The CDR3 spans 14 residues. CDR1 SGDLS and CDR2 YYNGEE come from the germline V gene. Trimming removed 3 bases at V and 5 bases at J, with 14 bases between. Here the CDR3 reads CASSADSTLYGYTF. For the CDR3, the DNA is TGTGCCAGCAGCGCGGACAGCACCTTATATGGCTACACCTTC.

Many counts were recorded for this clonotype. CDR3 sequence reads: CASSVEGFGNTIYF. CDR3 sequence (DNA): TGTGCCAGCAGCGTAGAGGGGTTTGGAAACACCATATATTTT. The chain uses TRBV9 and TRBJ1-3, with D perhaps TRBD1 (5 bases). V was trimmed by 0 bases and J by 3 bases, leaving 7 bases between them. The V gene's germline CDR1 is SGDLS and CDR2 YYNGEE. The CDR3 totals 14 residues.

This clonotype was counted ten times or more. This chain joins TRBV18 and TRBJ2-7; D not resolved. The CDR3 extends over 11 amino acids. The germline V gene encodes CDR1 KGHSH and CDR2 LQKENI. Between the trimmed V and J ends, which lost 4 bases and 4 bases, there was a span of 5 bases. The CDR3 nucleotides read TGTGCCAGCTCACGGGGTTACGAGCAGTACTTC. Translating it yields CASSRGYEQYF. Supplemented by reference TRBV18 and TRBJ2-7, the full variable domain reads NAGVMQNPRHLVRRRGQEARLRCSPMKGHSHVYWYRQLPEEGLKFMVYLQKENIIDESGMPKERFSAEFPKEGPSILRIQQVVRGDSAAYFCASSRGYEQYFGPGTRLTVT.

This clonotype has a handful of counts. The chain's CDR3 is CASSQDRGGGQPQHF. DNA for the CDR3: TGCGCCAGCAGCCAGGACAGGGGAGGAGGTCAGCCCCAGCATTTT. J is TRBJ1-5 and V is TRBV4-3, with 9 bases that match TRBD1. This CDR3 is built from 15 residues. The germline gives CDR1 LGHNA, CDR2 YSLEER. V lost 3 bases to trimming and J lost 6 bases; unmatched junction nucleotides: 6.

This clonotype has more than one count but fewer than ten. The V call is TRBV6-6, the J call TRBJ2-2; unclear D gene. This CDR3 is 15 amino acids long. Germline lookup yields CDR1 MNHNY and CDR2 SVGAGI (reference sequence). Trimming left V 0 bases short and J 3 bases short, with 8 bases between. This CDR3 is CASSYSRADTGELFF. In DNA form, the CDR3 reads TGTGCCAGCAGTTACTCTAGGGCCGACACCGGGGAGCTGTTTTTT.